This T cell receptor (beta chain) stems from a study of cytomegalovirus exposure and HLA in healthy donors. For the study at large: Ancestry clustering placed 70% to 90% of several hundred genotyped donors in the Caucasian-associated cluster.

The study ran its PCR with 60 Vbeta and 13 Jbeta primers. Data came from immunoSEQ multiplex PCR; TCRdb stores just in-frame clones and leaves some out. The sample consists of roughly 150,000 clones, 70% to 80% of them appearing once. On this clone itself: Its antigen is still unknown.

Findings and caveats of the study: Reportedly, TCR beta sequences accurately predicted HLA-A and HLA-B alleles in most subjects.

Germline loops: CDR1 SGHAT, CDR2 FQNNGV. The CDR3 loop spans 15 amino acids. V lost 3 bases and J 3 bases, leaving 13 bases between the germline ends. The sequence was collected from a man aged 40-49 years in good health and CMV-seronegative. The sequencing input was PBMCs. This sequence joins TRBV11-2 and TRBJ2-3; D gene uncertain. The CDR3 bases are TGTGCCAGCAGCTTTTTGGGCCAAAAAACAGATACGCAGTATTTT. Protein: CASSFLGQKTDTQYF. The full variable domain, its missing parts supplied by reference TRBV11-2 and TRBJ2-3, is EAGVAQSPRYKIIEKRQSVAFWCNPISGHATLYWYQQILGQGPKLLIQFQNNGVVDDSQLPKDRFSAERLKGVDSTLKIQPAKLEDSAVYLCASSFLGQKTDTQYFGPGTRLTVL.